This T cell receptor (beta chain) was documented in a study of shared clonotypes between healthy human individuals (dated by TCRdb to 2020 to 2021). The study in broad terms: The cohort comprised two women and three men aged 18 to 49 years. Per donor, three plates each were used for CD4 naive and CD4 memory, two for CD8 naive, and one for CD8 memory. Blood TCR repertoires of four to six healthy adults were deeply sequenced to estimate repertoire size and the extent of clonotype sharing between individuals. Libraries were prepared and TCR repertoires were sequenced by different laboratories using diverse techniques, in order to increase sequencing depth and limit assay-specific biases. Leukapheresis yielded between about 0.94 and 9.5 billion PBMCs per donor.

What the authors observed across the whole study: Even with the large sequencing depth, rarefaction of the sorted-subset datasets indicated that sequencing was incomplete. Estimated clonotype richness was generally larger for naive than for memory subsets. Because the study included only a small number of donors, the genetic and exposure-history diversity represented was limited. Across four donors, about 5% of naive CD4, roughly 3.3% of naive CD8, 2% to 2.5% of memory CD4, and roughly 0.41% of memory CD8 clonotypes were shared. Sampling was limited to blood, and TCR repertoires in tissue likely differ from TCR repertoires in blood. Pairwise subsampling indicated that sequencing depth was expected to affect the degree of clonotype sharing among donors. Clonotypes shared by all four sorted-subset donors showed higher generation probabilities than non-shared clonotypes.

From the cysteine up to the phenylalanine, the CDR3 has a length of 14 residues. CDR3 DNA is the only sequence kept; it has 42 bases, read in frame from the first base. In the germline V gene, CDR1 corresponds to MDHEN and CDR2 to SYDVKM. Trimming costs V 2 bases and J 4 bases, and their ends lie 12 bases apart. For the CD8 naive samples, CD45RO-negative cells were positively selected for CCR7, yielding a CD45RA+CCR7+ population from which TemRA cells were excluded. The donors were healthy, HIV-negative adults with no recently reported acute infections or vaccinations. Every donor was a Caucasian adult residing in Nashville, Tennessee, USA. Blood was collected by leukapheresis, and PBMCs were isolated by Ficoll-Histopaque density gradient centrifugation and then cryopreserved in liquid nitrogen vapor phase. Analytical flow cytometry was used to check the purity and quantity of each magnetically sorted T cell population. Each sorted fraction had its genomic DNA isolated and then quantified by UV absorbance on a Nanodrop 2000c.

Comments on this clone: It lacks a known antigen. Within one base of it there is no much larger clone, and no base qualities were kept. This same CDR3 is encoded by further DNA sequences in the sample.

TCR CDR3 regions were amplified from genomic DNA by multiplex PCR using the deep immunoSEQ assay. Extracted genomic DNA from each cell subset was spread evenly across all wells of several immunoSEQ 96-well plates, with each plate serving as a replicate. For sorted subsets, each replicate PCR was loaded with about 0.2 ug genomic DNA, equivalent to 30,000 to 35,000 T cell genomes. The purified libraries were quantified using a Qubit 3.0 fluorometer, sized with a Bioanalyzer 2100, and then quantified again using the KAPA Library Quantification kit. A separate single-read 150-cycle Illumina NextSeq 550 flow cell was used to sequence each immunoSEQ 96-well plate. The paper's processing steps were these. Because only junctional sequences without quality scores were contained in the immunoSEQ output, filtering matching that applied to full-length reads could not be performed. Sequences were annotated with PyIR, a Python wrapper for IgBLAST v1.9, and V/J genes and CDR3 were assigned using IMGT germline references. Reads with weak V/J assignments (E-value above 1e-6), missing CDR3, stop codons, out-of-frame junctions, or ambiguous translated residues were removed. A V3J clonotype was defined by an identical inferred V gene, J gene, and CDR3 amino acid sequence. Percentage overlap between repertoires was calculated by dividing the number of shared unique clonotypes by the size of the smaller repertoire. Richness of each repertoire was evaluated using RTK rarefaction, the Chao1 estimator, and Recon v2.1 estimates of unobserved clonotypes. For all TCRbeta clonotypes obtained by the gDNA method from four donors, generation probabilities were computed with OLGA. In TCRdb, the immuneACCESS table is reduced to in-frame sequences with V and J assigned. These tables do not hold every clone; where another copy was compared, an unresolved V gene accounts for under half, and the others remain unexplained. V and J calls plus clone size are reproduced from that table; the DNA served to infer D and trimming. Here the sample has nearly 600,000 clones; 95% occur a single time. The ten largest make up around 0.11% of the sample.

The TCR sequence derives from a woman between 25 and 40 years old in good health. Sequencing input: naive CD8+ T cells sorted from blood. This sample's cell subset or site label indicates: CD45RA+CCR7+. The chain employs TRBV28 and TRBJ2-7; too little of a D gene remains to name it. The CDR3 in this case is CASSLTSGLYEQYF. At the DNA level, the sequence is TGTGCCAGCAGTTTAACCTCGGGCCTATACGAGCAGTACTTC.